This entry lists 30 T cell receptor beta chains sequenced from one sample in a study of T cells in tumors after PD-1 blockade. Sequenced by immunoSEQ multiplex PCR; TCRdb stores in-frame clones only, minus some. The data hold about 12,000 clones, with 63% observed a single time. The sample consisted of tumor tissue, taken before anti-PD-1 treatment. These receptors originate from a human donor with basal cell carcinoma.

This clone occurred a few times. The chain employs TRBV6-5 and TRBJ1-1; tentative D call: TRBD1 (5 bases). Trimming removed 10 bases at V and 4 bases at J, with 16 bases between. This CDR3 spans 13 amino acids. CDR1 and CDR2 (germline): MNHEY, SVGAGI. The CDR3 loop reads CATGPHLRTEAFF. For the CDR3, the DNA is TGTGCCACGGGACCACACCTTCGCACTGAAGCTTTCTTT.

This clone was picked up a small number of times. The chain has TRBV3-1 (or the pseudogene TRBV3-2) and TRBJ2-7; D is unresolved. V dropped 4 bases and J dropped 3 bases, with 7 bases sitting between them. In germline, CDR1 is LGHDT, CDR2 YNNKEL (reference sequence). This CDR3 is built from 12 residues. The CDR3 spells CASSRVYYEQYF. The CDR3 DNA sequence: TGTGCCAGCAGCCGAGTATACTACGAGCAGTACTTC.

The rearrangement joins TRBV27 to TRBJ2-1; 9 positions agree with TRBD2. V shed 10 bases and J 7 bases; nucleotides not matched to a gene: 11. The CDR3 is 14 amino acids. Germline V CDR1 and CDR2: MNHEY, SMNVEV (reference sequence). The CDR3: CAISSGAPWNEQFF. CDR3 nucleotide sequence: TGTGCCATCTCTAGCGGGGCCCCCTGGAATGAGCAGTTCTTC.

The chain has TRBV19 and TRBJ2-7; perhaps TRBD1 as D (7 bases). Per germline, CDR1 LNHDA and CDR2 SQIVND (reference sequence). This CDR3 is built from 14 residues. V lost 4 bases and J lost 5, with 15 bases in between. The CDR3 loop reads CASSRGDSRHEQYF. DNA for the CDR3: TGTGCCAGTAGTAGGGGGGACAGTCGCCACGAGCAGTACTTC. Combining the CDR3 with reference TRBV19 and TRBJ2-7 gives the whole variable domain DGGITQSPKYLFRKEGQNVTLSCEQNLNHDAMYWYRQDPGQGLRLIYYSQIVNDFQKGDIAEGYSVSREKKESFPLTVTSAQKNPTAFYLCASSRGDSRHEQYFGPGTRLTVT.

In nucleotides, the CDR3 is TGTGCCAGCAGAACGGCCACATACAATGGGGGCGCTACCCAGCCCCAGCATTTT. It encodes CASRTATYNGGATQPQHF. This chain connects TRBV28 to TRBJ1-5, with a tentative D call TRBD1 (6 bases). This CDR3 is built from 18 residues. Trimming left V 6 bases short and J 7 bases short, with 28 bases between. In germline, CDR1 is MDHEN, CDR2 SYDVKM.

CDR3 DNA sequence: TGTGCCAGCAGCAATAGGGCCAATCAGCCCCAGCATTTT. It specifies CASSNRANQPQHF. This chain links TRBV5-8 with TRBJ1-5; D remains ambiguous. The length of the CDR3 is 13 residues. V was shortened by 4 bases and J by 3 bases, with 8 bases between the two germline ends. Germline V gives CDR1 SGHTS, CDR2 YDEGEE.

The genes are TRBV19 and TRBJ1-2, with D uncertain. The V end was cut by 9 bases, the J end by 5 bases, with 10 bases between. Germline V lookup: CDR1 LNHDA, CDR2 SQIVND (reference sequence). This CDR3 is built from 11 residues. CDR3 residues: CARAQRYGYTF. Written as DNA, the CDR3 is TGTGCCAGAGCGCAGCGATATGGCTACACCTTC.

This clone was counted once. This sequence joins TRBV7-9 and TRBJ2-7, with no clear D. This CDR3 comprises 13 residues. Germline V gives CDR1 SEHNR, CDR2 FQNEAQ (reference sequence). V shed 1 base and J shed 9 bases, with 13 bases lying between them. The CDR3 coding sequence is TGTGCCAGCAGCTTAGATAGTGGTTGGGGGCAGTACTTC. Its protein product is CASSLDSGWGQYF.

This clone came up a few times. The chain recombines TRBV2 with TRBJ2-7; TRBD1 is a possible D gene (6 bases). The CDR3 has 12 residues. Germline V gives CDR1 SNHLY, CDR2 FYNNEI. V lost 5 bases and J 3 bases, leaving 8 bases between the germline ends. CDR3: CASSIQGYEQYF. CDR3 sequence (DNA): TGTGCCAGCAGTATACAGGGCTACGAGCAGTACTTC.

This clone was picked up a small number of times. The gene calls are TRBV28 and TRBJ2-1, with D possibly being TRBD2 (5 bases). CDR3 length equals 14 residues. Trimming removed 8 bases at V and 4 bases at J, with 15 bases between. From germline, CDR1 is MDHEN and CDR2 SYDVKM. The CDR3 coding sequence is TGTGCCAGCCACGAATCTAGCAGGTACAATGAGCAGTTCTTC. Amino acids: CASHESSRYNEQFF.

In its sample, this clone was seen once. The same CDR3 also results from other DNA sequences found in this sample. The J gene is TRBJ2-5, the V gene TRBV7-2; D possibly corresponds to TRBD2 (6 bases). Trimming shortened V by 5 bases and J by 2 bases, and 12 bases separated the two germline ends. The CDR3 runs to 14 residues. CDR1 is SGHTA, CDR2 FQGNSA, per germline. CDR3 in DNA: TGTGCCAGCAGCCCCCCGGGAGTACAAGAGACCCAGTACTTC. This translates into CASSPPGVQETQYF.

V is TRBV4-2 and J is TRBJ2-3; 9 nucleotides line up with TRBD2. The CDR3 loop spans 20 amino acids. The V and J ends lost 0 bases and 1 base, in that order; junction bases with no gene match: 14. CDR1 is LGHNA and CDR2 is YNFKEQ in the germline V gene. In DNA, the CDR3 is TGTGCCAGCAGCCAAGAAGTCCTGATTAGCGGGAGAGGAGGCACAGATACGCAGTATTTT. Translating gives CASSQEVLISGRGGTDTQYF.

This clone was seen only a few times. V usage is TRBV7-9 and J usage is TRBJ2-3, with D tentatively TRBD1 (5 bases). Germline V gene data show CDR1 as SEHNR and CDR2 as FQNEAQ (reference sequence). The V end was cut by 6 bases, the J end by 1 base, with 11 bases between. This CDR3 has 14 amino acids. The CDR3 sequence: CASRIAGRTDTQYF. DNA for the CDR3: TGTGCCAGCAGGATCGCAGGGCGCACAGATACGCAGTATTTT.

Worth noting for this clone: The sample has other DNA sequences that encode this CDR3 too. The chain links TRBV7-2 to TRBJ1-5; TRBD1 is a possible D gene (6 bases). V lost 1 base and J 2 bases, leaving 6 bases between the germline ends. CDR3 size: 14 residues. Germline V gene data show CDR1 as SGHTA and CDR2 as FQGNSA. This CDR3 reads CASSLGQGNQPQHF. DNA for the CDR3: TGTGCCAGCAGCTTAGGACAGGGCAATCAGCCCCAGCATTTT.

The chain has TRBV11-3 and TRBJ2-1, with TRBD2 identical over 7 bases. The trim removed 5 bases at V and 4 bases at J, leaving 11 bases unmatched. CDR3 length: 16 residues. The germline V gene has CDR1 SGHNT and CDR2 YENEEA. Here the CDR3 DNA reads TGTGCCAGCAGCCTTGGGACTGGGGGGGGATACAATGAGCAGTTCTTC. Its translation: CASSLGTGGGYNEQFF.

Only a few counts were recorded for this clone. The rearrangement uses TRBV24-1 and TRBJ2-2; 15 positions match TRBD2. J gave up 4 bases and V 3 bases, and 5 bases lay outside the gene matches. Germline V gene sequence: CDR1 KGHDR, CDR2 SFDVKD. This CDR3 is 18 amino acids long. The CDR3 DNA follows: TGTGCCACCAGTGATCCGGGACTAGCGGGAGGATCCACCGGGGAGCTGTTTTTT. It encodes CATSDPGLAGGSTGELFF.

The CDR3, as DNA: TGTGCCAGCAGTACCCTCAGGGGGAGCTCCTACGAGCAGTACTTC. Protein sequence: CASSTLRGSSYEQYF. This chain joins TRBV27 and TRBJ2-7, with TRBD1 matching over 7 bases. Germline V gene sequence: CDR1 MNHEY, CDR2 SMNVEV (reference sequence). The CDR3 runs 15 residues. The J segment lost 0 bases and the V segment lost 5 bases, leaving 7 bases of the junction unmatched.

The chain recombines TRBV27 with TRBJ2-7, with 7 bases aligning to TRBD2. The CDR3 is 15 residues long. Looked up from germline, CDR1 is MNHEY and CDR2 is SMNVEV (reference sequence). V trimming: 0 bases; J trimming: 4 bases; junction bases outside the gene matches: 6. The CDR3 coding sequence is TGTGCCAGCAGTTTATCGACCGGACTAGGGTACGAGCAGTACTTC. It encodes CASSLSTGLGYEQYF.

The rearrangement uses TRBV3-1 (or the pseudogene TRBV3-2) and TRBJ2-7, with unresolved D. V lost 6 bases and J lost 5, with 8 bases in between. This CDR3 region has 11 residues. Germline V gene sequence: CDR1 LGHDT, CDR2 YNNKEL (reference sequence). Here the CDR3 DNA reads TGTGCCAGCAGTGTGCTACACGAGCAGTACTTC. As protein: CASSVLHEQYF.

The chain uses TRBV7-3 and TRBJ2-3; TRBD2 matches at 11 bases. The CDR3 is 15 amino acids. Germline CDR1 and CDR2: SGHTA and FQGTGA. J lost 6 bases, V lost 1 base, and 3 bases had no gene match. The CDR3 bases are TGTGCCAGCAGCTTAAGTAGCGGGGGGGTGGATACGCAGTATTTT. It translates to CASSLSSGGVDTQYF. Variable domain in full (rest from reference TRBV7-3 and TRBJ2-3): GAGVSQTPSNKVTEKGKYVELRCDPISGHTALYWYRQSLGQGPEFLIYFQGTGAADDSGLPNDRFFAVRPEGSVSTLKIQRTERGDSAVYLCASSLSSGGVDTQYFGPGTRLTVL.

This clone turned up a few times. The rearrangement links TRBV24-1 to TRBJ1-4; D gene uncertain. V lost 3 bases and J lost 7, with 20 bases in between. This CDR3 region has 17 residues. Germline assignment: CDR1 KGHDR and CDR2 SFDVKD. CDR3 sequence reads: CATSDPTWGNGREKLFF. The CDR3 nucleotides are TGTGCCACCAGTGATCCGACCTGGGGAAACGGACGTGAAAAACTGTTTTTT.

As for this clone: An end of the junction differs from the germline gene, which may be a read error. The chain recombines TRBV25-1 with TRBJ1-2, with TRBD1 identical over 8 bases. Per germline, CDR1 MGHDK and CDR2 SYGVNS. The CDR3 has 13 amino acids. CDR3 coding DNA: TGTGCCAGCAGTGAGGGACAGGACTACGGCTACACCTTC. This translates into CASSEGQDYGYTF.

This chain connects TRBV6-5 to TRBJ1-4; a possible D gene is TRBD1 (6 bases). V was trimmed by 7 bases and J by 5 bases, leaving 17 bases between them. The CDR3 consists of 15 residues. Germline lookup yields CDR1 MNHEY and CDR2 SVGAGI. The CDR3 sequence: CASTEWQGRNEKLFF. CDR3 sequence (DNA): TGTGCCAGCACCGAGTGGCAGGGGCGAAATGAAAAACTGTTTTTT.

The rearrangement uses TRBV28 and TRBJ2-1, with 10 nucleotides matching TRBD2. The germline V gene has CDR1 MDHEN and CDR2 SYDVKM. The CDR3 contains 14 residues. With V trimmed by 5 bases and J by 6 bases, 4 bases remained unmatched. The CDR3 loop reads CASSLAGAGNEQFF. DNA for the CDR3: TGTGCCAGCAGTCTAGCGGGAGCCGGCAATGAGCAGTTCTTC. Full variable domain (outside the CDR3, taken from reference TRBV28 and TRBJ2-1): DVKVTQSSRYLVKRTGEKVFLECVQDMDHENMFWYRQDPGLGLRLIYFSYDVKMKEKGDIPEGYSVSREKKERFSLILESASTNQTSMYLCASSLAGAGNEQFFGPGTRLTVL.

The V and J genes are TRBV27 and TRBJ2-1, with 8 bases matching TRBD2. This CDR3 comprises 19 residues. The V gene's germline CDR1 is MNHEY and CDR2 SMNVEV (reference sequence). With 1 base clipped from V and 4 bases from J, the junction kept 15 bases outside the gene matches. CDR3 loop: CASSLFFPLSGSRYNEQFF. CDR3 sequence (DNA): TGTGCCAGCAGTTTATTCTTCCCATTAAGCGGGAGCCGTTACAATGAGCAGTTCTTC.

The rearrangement links TRBV7-6 to TRBJ1-1; D unresolved. The V and J ends lost 1 base and 7 bases respectively, with 10 bases between them. The germline gives CDR1 SGHVS, CDR2 FNYEAQ. There are 13 residues in the CDR3. CDR3 sequence reads: CASSLGTILEAFF. The CDR3 DNA reads TGTGCCAGCAGCTTAGGTACGATTCTTGAAGCTTTCTTT.

This chain joins TRBV3-1 (or the pseudogene TRBV3-2) and TRBJ2-1, with 7 bases lining up with TRBD2. CDR3 length equals 16 residues. Germline V CDR1 and CDR2: LGHDT, YNNKEL (reference sequence). The junction had 15 bases not matched to a gene; V was cut back by 11 bases and J by 2 bases. CDR3 loop: CAPETASGKAYNEQFF. The CDR3 bases are TGTGCCCCAGAGACCGCTAGCGGTAAAGCCTACAATGAGCAGTTCTTC.

The chain has TRBV7-3 and TRBJ2-3; perhaps TRBD2 as D (6 bases). Germline CDR1 reads SGHTA; CDR2 reads FQGTGA. Trimming shortened V by 4 bases and J by 3 bases, and 14 bases separated the two germline ends. CDR3 length: 15 residues. The CDR3 DNA reads TGTGCCAGCAGCTCCACTAGCATCCGAACAGATACGCAGTATTTT. Encoded protein: CASSSTSIRTDTQYF.

The V gene is TRBV5-4, the J gene TRBJ2-1; 7 bases map to TRBD1. CDR1 and CDR2 from the germline V gene are SGHNT and YYREEE (reference sequence). V lost 4 bases, J lost 4 bases, and 11 bases stayed unmatched. This CDR3 is built from 16 residues. This CDR3 is CASSPPRGQSYNEQFF. CDR3 nucleotides: TGTGCCAGCAGCCCCCCCCGGGGACAGAGTTACAATGAGCAGTTCTTC.

The V gene is TRBV14, the J gene TRBJ2-1; TRBD2 matches 9 bases. This CDR3 has 15 residues. Germline-derived CDR1 and CDR2 are SGHDN and FVKESK. With V trimmed by 3 bases and J by 7 bases, 7 bases remained unmatched. In DNA, the CDR3 is TGTGCCAGCAGCCATTGGCGGGGGGGCAAAAATGAGCAGTTCTTC. Protein sequence: CASSHWRGGKNEQFF.